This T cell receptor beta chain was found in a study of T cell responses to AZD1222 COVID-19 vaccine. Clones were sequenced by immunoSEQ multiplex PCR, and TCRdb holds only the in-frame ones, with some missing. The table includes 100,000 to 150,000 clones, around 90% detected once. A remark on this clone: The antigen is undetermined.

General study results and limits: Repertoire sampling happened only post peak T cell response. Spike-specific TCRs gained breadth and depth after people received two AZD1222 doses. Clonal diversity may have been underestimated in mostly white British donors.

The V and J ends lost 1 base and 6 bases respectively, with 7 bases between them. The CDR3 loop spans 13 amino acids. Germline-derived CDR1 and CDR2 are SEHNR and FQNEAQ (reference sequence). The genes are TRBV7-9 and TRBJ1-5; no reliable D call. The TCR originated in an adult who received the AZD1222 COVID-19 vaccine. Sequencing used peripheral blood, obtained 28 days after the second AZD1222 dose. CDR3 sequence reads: CASSLGTRQPQHF. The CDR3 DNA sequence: TGTGCCAGCAGCTTAGGGACGCGTCAGCCCCAGCATTTT.